This T cell receptor (beta chain) was recorded in a study of cytomegalovirus exposure and HLA in healthy donors. Study results and limitations: Researchers reportedly found TCR beta sequences accurately predicted most subjects' HLA-A and HLA-B alleles.

Trimming at V came to 2 bases and at J to 5 bases, leaving 6 bases not matched to a gene. Looked up from germline, CDR1 is SGHVS and CDR2 is FNYEAQ. CDR3 size: 15 residues. Concerning this clone: Its specificity is unknown.

Though nominally healthy at sampling, donors likely had unrecorded immune exposures. The PCR made use of 60 Vbeta and 13 Jbeta primers. Original data processing: Later reanalysis found 75 million to 95 million unique TCR beta chains, roughly 10 million of them shared. TCRdb keeps only in-frame clones here, not all; method: immunoSEQ multiplex PCR. That table supplies the V and J calls and clone size; D and trimming were determined from the DNA. Among some 150,000 clones, approximately 80% were seen once, and the ten largest hold around 5%. The clonotype comes from a male donor in good health and CMV-seronegative. The sample was PBMCs. V and J are TRBV7-6 and TRBJ2-1; 7 bases match TRBD2. The CDR3 loop is CASSLQRTRDNEQFF. In DNA, the CDR3 is TGTGCCAGCAGCTTACAGAGGACTAGGGACAATGAGCAGTTCTTC.